This T cell receptor beta chain was profiled in a study of beta chain features in type 1 diabetes. Study-wide points: There was a moderate but significant shortening of TCRB CDR3s in all four CD4+ subsets of Type 1 diabetes patients. HLA influence on TCRB rearrangement stayed unresolved here. Relative to healthy donors, patients appeared to have naive, central memory and Treg TCRB repertoires that were more similar.

The study reverse transcribed the entire isolated RNA, so it sequenced expressed TCRB transcripts. Clones were sequenced by immunoSEQ multiplex PCR, and TCRdb holds only the in-frame ones, with some missing. The sample lists around 340,000 clones, roughly 8% occurring once. This clone was observed a handful of times. Its antigen is currently unknown. Sorted populations were all over 98% pure. The V gene end was trimmed by 4 bases and the J gene end by 3 bases; junction bases not matched to a gene: 5. CDR1 MDHEN and CDR2 SYDVKM come from the germline V gene. This CDR3 is 14 amino acids long. This sequence originates from a woman between 18 and 29 years old in good health. The V call is TRBV28, the J call TRBJ2-7, with 8 bases aligning to TRBD1. The sample taken for sequencing was central memory CD4+ T cells from blood. CDR3 DNA sequence: TGTGCCAGCAGTTCACGGACAGGGCGCTACGAGCAGTACTTC. This gives the protein CASSSRTGRYEQYF.